This entry is about one T cell receptor (delta chain). Its cognate antigen is unknown. This sample was included in a study of Vδ1+ human thymocytes. Points from the study as a whole: In the thymus, TRG and TRD repertoires looked highly polyclonal with Gaussian CDR3 lengths. TRD repertoires were essentially private, unlike widely shared TRG clonotypes. Unexpected Vdelta2 sequences could cause misinterpretation of bulk repertoire data. Despite high sort purity, roughly 19% of thymic T cell receptor delta sequences were Vdelta2.

The CDR3 covers 18 residues. The V and J ends lost 2 bases and 0 bases, in that order; junction bases with no gene match: 8. CDR1 is TSWWSYY and CDR2 is QGS in the germline V gene. Sequences come from RNA converted to cDNA by reverse transcription. Multiplex PCR used pooled V-gene forward primers and a constant-region reverse primer to amplify CDR3s. TCRdb re-called clones from the multiplex PCR reads via CATT. Altogether under 80,000 delta-chain clones are present, about 30% being singletons, with the ten largest covering about 0.24%. This TCR was sampled from a boy younger than two who had congenital heart surgery. This chain connects TRDV1 to TRDJ1, with 11 bases fitting TRDD3. Specimen: Vdelta1+ gamma-delta thymocytes from the thymus. Subset given: FACS-sorted CD3+ TCRalphabeta- TCRVdelta1+ TCRVdelta2- thymocytes. CDR3 in amino acids: CALGERRWGIRYTDKLIF. In nucleotides, the CDR3 is TGTGCTCTTGGGGAAAGGCGATGGGGGATACGGTACACCGATAAACTCATCTTT.